Sequencing of this T cell receptor beta chain was carried out in a study of T cell repertoires in cytomegalovirus infection. Study context: It was the public TCR beta signatures that indicated both CMV infection and matching HLA type. Study-wide findings and caveats: The response measured ex vivo was dominated by TCR beta clonotypes (HLA-C-restricted and CMV-specific). The cumulative frequency of public TCR beta families distinguished individuals who carried CMV together with the relevant HLA.

Germline-derived CDR1 and CDR2 are SGHTA and FQGNSA. The CDR3 has 12 residues. The ends were cut back, 5 bases at V and 8 bases at J, with 12 bases in the middle. In TCRdb, the reads were re-called with MiXCR into one record per CDR3 protein. The sample carries about 490,000 distinct CDR3 sequences, approximately 10% recorded once. There are many counts of this clonotype. Its specificity is unknown. The TCR was taken from a human donor in good health (CMV status not recorded). Some clones in this sample may be carry-over from other donors' samples. The sample was PBMCs. The gene calls are TRBV7-2 and TRBJ1-2; tentative D call: TRBD1 (5 bases). The CDR3 here is CASSHPGRGYTF. CDR3 DNA sequence: TGTGCCAGCAGCCATCCGGGACGAGGCTACACCTTC.